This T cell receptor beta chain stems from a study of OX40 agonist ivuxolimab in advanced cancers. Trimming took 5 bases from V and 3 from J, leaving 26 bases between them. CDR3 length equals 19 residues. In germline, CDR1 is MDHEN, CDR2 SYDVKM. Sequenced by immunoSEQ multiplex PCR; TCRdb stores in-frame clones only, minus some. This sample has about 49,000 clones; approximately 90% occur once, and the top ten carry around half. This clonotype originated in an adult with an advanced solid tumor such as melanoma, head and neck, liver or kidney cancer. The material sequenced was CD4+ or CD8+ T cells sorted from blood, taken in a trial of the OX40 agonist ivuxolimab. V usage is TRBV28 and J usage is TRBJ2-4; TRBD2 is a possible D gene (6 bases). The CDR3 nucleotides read TGTGCCAGCAGTATCCCTATCTCGACTCTGGCGGGGAACAAAAACATTCAGTACTTC. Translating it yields CASSIPISTLAGNKNIQYF.